This TCR beta chain was observed in a study of CD4 T cells in relation to SARS-CoV-2 and coronaviruses. Germline V gene data show CDR1 as GTSNPN and CDR2 as SVGIG (reference sequence). The length of the CDR3 is 13 residues. V gave up 4 bases and J gave up 7 bases, with 14 bases separating them. The repertoire was sequenced with immunoSEQ multiplex PCR; TCRdb's copy has only in-frame clones and lacks some. The sample records about 59,000 clones, roughly 85% being singletons. Unexposed donor CD4+ T cells date from about 2011-2018, before the COVID-19 pandemic. The sequence was obtained from a human donor in good health. Sample: memory CD4+ T cells from PBMCs. This rearrangement joins TRBV30 to TRBJ2-1; no firm D call. The CDR3 is CAWTWSEGNEQFF. DNA for the CDR3: TGTGCCTGGACATGGTCGGAAGGGAATGAGCAGTTCTTC. The whole variable domain, filled in from reference TRBV30 and TRBJ2-1, reads SQTIHQWPATLVQPVGSPLSLECTVEGTSNPNLYWYRQAAGRGLQLLFYSVGIGQISSEVPQNLSASRPQDRQFILSSKKLLLSDSGFYLCAWTWSEGNEQFFGPGTRLTVL.